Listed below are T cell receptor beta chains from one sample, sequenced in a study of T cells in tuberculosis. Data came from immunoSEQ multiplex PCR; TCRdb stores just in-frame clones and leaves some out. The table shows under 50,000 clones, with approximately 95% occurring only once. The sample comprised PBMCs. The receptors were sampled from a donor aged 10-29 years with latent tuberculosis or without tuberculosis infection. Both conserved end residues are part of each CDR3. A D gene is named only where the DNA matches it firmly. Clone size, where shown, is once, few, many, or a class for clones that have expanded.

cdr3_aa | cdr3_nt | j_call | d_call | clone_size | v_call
CAWSSGVYNEQFF | TGTGCCTGGAGTTCGGGGGTGTACAATGAGCAGTTCTTC | TRBJ2-1 | NA | NA | TRBV30
CVVRGANVLTF | TGTGTCGTAAGGGGAGCCAACGTCCTGACTTTC | TRBJ2-6 | NA | NA | TRBV28
CASSPGEVGTEAFF | TGCGCCAGCAGTCCCGGTGAGGTTGGCACTGAAGCTTTCTTT | TRBJ1-1 | NA | NA | TRBV4-1
CASSLGQGDTGELFF | TGCGCCAGCAGCCTGGGACAGGGCGACACCGGGGAGCTGTTTTTT | TRBJ2-2 | TRBD1 | NA | TRBV5-1
CASQKRGTANTGELFF | TGTGCCAGCCAAAAAAGGGGGACAGCCAACACCGGGGAGCTGTTTTTT | TRBJ2-2 | TRBD1 | NA | TRBV27
CASSLVPIVSGGYEQYF | TGTGCCAGCAGCTTAGTCCCCATTGTTAGCGGGGGGTACGAGCAGTACTTC | TRBJ2-7 | TRBD2 | NA | TRBV7-9
CASSLIGTTSSGNTIYF | TGTGCCAGCAGCTTAATTGGGACAACCAGCTCTGGAAACACCATATATTTT | TRBJ1-3 | NA | NA | TRBV7-8
CASSESVEAFF | TGTGCCAGCAGTGAATCGGTTGAAGCTTTCTTT | TRBJ1-1 | NA | NA | TRBV2
CASRGQGDNSPLHF | TGTGCCAGCAGGGGACAGGGTGATAATTCACCCCTCCACTTT | TRBJ1-6 | TRBD1 | NA | TRBV2
CASSQDPEDRANYGYTF | TGCGCCAGCAGCCAAGATCCCGAGGACAGGGCTAACTATGGCTACACCTTC | TRBJ1-2 | TRBD1 | NA | TRBV4-3
CASSLRETVETQYF | TGTGCCAGCAGTTTAAGGGAGACTGTGGAGACCCAGTACTTC | TRBJ2-5 | NA | NA | TRBV28
CASSSYRGEYNSPLHF | TGTGCCAGCAGTTCATACAGGGGCGAGTATAATTCACCCCTCCACTTT | TRBJ1-6 | TRBD1 | once | TRBV6-6
CASKRTDTGELFF | TGCGCCAGCAAACGGACTGACACCGGGGAGCTGTTTTTT | TRBJ2-2 | NA | NA | TRBV5-1
CASSPINIGQGSSPLHF | TGTGCCAGCTCACCGATAAACATTGGACAGGGGAGTTCACCCCTCCACTTT | TRBJ1-6 | TRBD1 | once | TRBV18
CASNRQGNQPQHF | TGTGCCAGTAACCGACAGGGAAATCAGCCCCAGCATTTT | TRBJ1-5 | TRBD1 | NA | TRBV19
CASSRTSGVSGELFF | TGTGCCAGTAGTCGGACTAGCGGGGTTTCCGGGGAGCTGTTTTTT | TRBJ2-2 | TRBD2 | NA | TRBV19
CASSFEGNTEAFF | TGTGCCAGCAGCTTTGAGGGGAACACTGAAGCTTTCTTT | TRBJ1-1 | NA | NA | TRBV6-4
CASSLGGTVNSPLHF | TGTGCCAGCAGTTTAGGGGGGACAGTAAATTCACCCCTCCACTTT | TRBJ1-6 | TRBD1 | NA | TRBV28
CASSLDRRPYEQYF | TGTGCCAGCTCATTGGACAGGCGTCCCTACGAGCAGTACTTC | TRBJ2-7 | TRBD1 | NA | TRBV18
CASSNLARAGWGGYTF | TGTGCCAGCAGTAACTTAGCCAGGGCGGGGTGGGGTGGCTACACCTTC | TRBJ1-2 | NA | NA | TRBV28
CASSSGGRATGELFF | TGTGCCAGCAGTTCCGGGGGGCGGGCCACCGGGGAGCTGTTTTTT | TRBJ2-2 | NA | NA | TRBV28
CAFREGRQETQYF | TGTGCCTTCCGAGAGGGGAGGCAAGAGACCCAGTACTTC | TRBJ2-5 | NA | once | TRBV30
CASSQAGVRGLGLHF | TGCGCCAGCAGCCAAGCGGGGGTACGCGGTTTAGGCCTCCACTTT | TRBJ1-6 | NA | NA | TRBV4-1
CASTPYHGGEQYF | TGCGCCAGCACCCCTTACCACGGGGGCGAGCAGTACTTC | TRBJ2-7 | NA | NA | TRBV4-3
CASSVVPGVYNEQFF | TGTGCCAGCAGCGTAGTTCCGGGGGTTTACAATGAGCAGTTCTTC | TRBJ2-1 | NA | NA | TRBV9
CASSSFLAGGPWEQYF | TGTGCCAGCAGTTCGTTTCTAGCGGGGGGCCCTTGGGAGCAGTACTTC | TRBJ2-7 | TRBD2 | NA | TRBV27
CASSEGRTSTGELFF | TGTGCCAGCAGTGAAGGGAGGACCTCAACCGGGGAGCTGTTTTTT | TRBJ2-2 | NA | NA | TRBV2
CASSPRDLFSDTQYF | TGTGCCAGCAGCCCCAGGGACTTGTTTTCCGATACGCAGTATTTT | TRBJ2-3 | NA | NA | TRBV7-7
CASSFSGSPEAFF | TGCGCCAGCAGCTTCTCGGGAAGTCCTGAAGCTTTCTTT | TRBJ1-1 | NA | NA | TRBV5-1
CASSWGSGDEETQYF | TGCGCCAGCTCATGGGGTAGCGGTGACGAAGAGACCCAGTACTTC | TRBJ2-5 | NA | once | TRBV5-1
CASTPGGGLPEQYF | TGTGCCAGCACCCCCGGGGGGGGGCTCCCCGAGCAGTACTTC | TRBJ2-7 | TRBD2 | NA | TRBV6-5
CASSQPTVERLHF | TGCGCCAGCAGCCAGCCGACAGTCGAACGCCTCCACTTT | TRBJ1-6 | NA | once | TRBV4-1
CASSARAGEITGELFF | TGTGCCAGCAGCGCCCGAGCGGGGGAAATCACCGGGGAGCTGTTTTTT | TRBJ2-2 | TRBD2 | NA | TRBV9
CASSLTCYRLSGANVLTF | TGTGCCAGCAGTTTAACTTGCTACAGGCTCTCTGGGGCCAACGTCCTGACTTTC | TRBJ2-6 | NA | NA | TRBV27
CASSYSGARSVRGLHF | TGTGCCAGCAGTTACTCGGGGGCGCGTAGCGTTCGGGGATTGCATTTT | TRBJ1-5 | NA | once | TRBV6-5
CASSIGATGTGAYEQYF | TGTGCCAGTAGTATAGGGGCCACCGGGACAGGGGCCTACGAGCAGTACTTC | TRBJ2-7 | TRBD1 | NA | TRBV19
CASSQDRAYEQYF | TGTGCCAGCAGCCAGGACAGGGCTTACGAGCAGTACTTC | TRBJ2-7 | TRBD1 | once | TRBV5-4
CASSLFGGDEQFF | TGTGCCAGCAGCTTATTTGGGGGGGATGAGCAGTTCTTC | TRBJ2-1 | TRBD2 | NA | TRBV7-9
CASRGQAGRNQPQHF | TGTGCCAGCAGAGGGCAAGCGGGCCGAAATCAGCCCCAGCATTTT | TRBJ1-5 | NA | NA | TRBV6-5
CASIPHGGSTDTQYF | TGTGCCAGCATCCCCCACGGGGGTAGCACAGATACGCAGTATTTT | TRBJ2-3 | NA | NA | TRBV11-2
CASSPRFAGGAGDTQYF | TGTGCCAGCAGCCCACGATTTGCGGGGGGGGCTGGAGATACGCAGTATTTT | TRBJ2-3 | TRBD2 | NA | TRBV7-8